This TCR beta chain was documented in a study of vaccination and CD4 T cells after COVID-19. Treatment in this sample: approximately 9-day PBMC culture with coronavirus spike peptide pools or control peptides (ViraFEST assay). Researchers collected the unexposed donor's CD4+ T cells before the COVID-19 pandemic (2011-2018). Probing of unexposed-donor CD4+ T cells with SARS-CoV-2 S/N and four cold-coronavirus spikes was done, cells permitting. For this clonotype: Its antigen remains unknown.

Sequencing of cultured CD4+ T cell DNA used the Oncomine TCR Beta short-read assay. Genomic DNA was taken out of cultured CD4+ T cells by extraction. One entry per CDR3 protein results from TCRdb running MiXCR on the PCR reads. The sample gives approximately 9,000 distinct CDR3 sequences, around a third of which show up once; 15% to 20% is in the top ten. V dropped 1 base and J dropped 1 base, with 14 bases sitting between them. The CDR3 consists of 17 residues. The V gene is TRBV12-3 or TRBV12-4, the J gene TRBJ1-5; D possibly corresponds to TRBD1 (6 bases). Sequencing was carried out using CD4+ T cells from blood, cultured in vitro. This clonotype was sampled from a human donor in good health. The CDR3 nucleotides are TGTGCCAGCAGTTTAGGGCAGGGGTCGATGAGCAATCAGCCCCAGCATTTT. Protein: CASSLGQGSMSNQPQHF.